The present T cell receptor (beta chain) was sequenced within a study of blood T cell repertoires in COVID-19. V was trimmed by 5 bases and J by 0 bases, leaving 5 bases between them. Germline assignment: CDR1 MNHEY and CDR2 SVGEGT. This CDR3 has 14 residues. TCRdb keeps only in-frame clones here, not all; method: immunoSEQ multiplex PCR. The sample holds about 150,000 clones, approximately 85% seen once. The source of this sequence is a woman in her sixties or seventies with COVID-19, enrolled during active disease. Sequenced material: peripheral blood. The chain joins TRBV6-2 or TRBV6-3 to TRBJ2-6; unclear D gene. Here the CDR3 reads CASSLSSGANVLTF. The CDR3 coding sequence is TGTGCCAGCAGTCTGTCCTCTGGGGCCAACGTCCTGACTTTC.